The 14 T cell receptor beta chains below were found in one sample sequenced in a study of neurological immune-mediated disorders. TCRdb re-called the 5' RACE reads with MiXCR, one entry per CDR3 protein. This repertoire shows over 35,000 distinct CDR3 sequences, about 2.5% found once; its top ten account for approximately 2.2%. The sequenced sample was PBMCs. These receptors came from a man in his forties or fifties with multiple sclerosis.

This clonotype has at least ten counts. The gene calls are TRBV29-1 and TRBJ1-1; no clear D. The ends were cut back, 5 bases at V and 0 bases at J, with 4 bases in the middle. In germline, CDR1 is SQVTM, CDR2 ANQGSEA. There are 11 residues in the CDR3. CDR3 protein: CSVILNTEAFF. CDR3 in DNA: TGCAGCGTTATACTGAACACTGAAGCTTTCTTT.

This clonotype has a count of ten or more. The chain recombines TRBV27 with TRBJ2-1; 7 positions match TRBD2. Germline V gene sequence: CDR1 MNHEY, CDR2 SMNVEV (reference sequence). Trimming at V came to 2 bases and at J to 5 bases, leaving 9 bases not matched to a gene. CDR3 size: 16 residues. The CDR3 spells CASSLGGPGRDNEQFF. CDR3 nucleotides: TGTGCCAGCAGTTTAGGGGGACCGGGGAGGGACAATGAGCAGTTCTTC.

There are a few counts of this clonotype. The rearrangement uses TRBV11-3 and TRBJ2-1, with a tentative D call TRBD1 (6 bases). Between the trimmed V and J ends, which lost 7 bases and 7 bases, there was a span of 8 bases. The germline gives CDR1 SGHNT, CDR2 YENEEA. The CDR3 covers 11 residues. The CDR3 DNA reads as TGTGCCAGCATGGACAGAAATGAGCAGTTCTTC. This gives the protein CASMDRNEQFF.

This clonotype was found many times. The V call is TRBV20-1, the J call TRBJ2-7, with TRBD1 matching 7 bases. V shed 5 bases, J shed 5 bases, and the junction held 15 bases outside the gene matches. The CDR3 runs 15 residues. Germline CDR1 is DFQATT and CDR2 is SNEGSKA (reference sequence). In nucleotides, the CDR3 is TGCAGTGCTTCAAGACCGGGACAGAGTACCCACGAGCAGTACTTC. Translated, it gives CSASRPGQSTHEQYF.

This clonotype was detected many times. The chain employs TRBV6-5 and TRBJ1-1; D remains ambiguous. Deletions cut 6 bases from V and 8 bases from J, with 10 bases between. The germline V gene has CDR1 MNHEY and CDR2 SVGAGI. This CDR3 is 11 amino acids long. The CDR3 region has the DNA TGTGCCAGCAGGACTACAAACGAAGCTTTCTTT. It specifies CASRTTNEAFF.

At least ten counts were recorded for this clonotype. The chain has TRBV20-1 and TRBJ2-5, with TRBD2 matching 12 bases. The CDR3 spans 15 residues. V was clipped by 0 bases and J by 1 base; unmatched bases: 0. CDR1 and CDR2 (germline): DFQATT, SNEGSKA (reference sequence). In DNA form, the CDR3 reads TGCAGTGCTAGAGAACTAGCGGGGGGCCAAGAGACCCAGTACTTC. Encoded protein: CSARELAGGQETQYF.

This clonotype was picked up a small number of times. V usage is TRBV10-3 and J usage is TRBJ2-7, with TRBD2 as a possible D gene (6 bases). V lost 11 bases and J 6 bases, leaving 20 bases between the germline ends. Germline V lookup: CDR1 ENHRY, CDR2 SYGVKD. The CDR3 spans 13 residues. CDR3 nucleotide sequence: TGTGCCTCAACGCGGGGTGTCAATGGCGAGCAGTACTTC. Its translation: CASTRGVNGEQYF.

This clonotype was seen many times. V gene TRBV12-3 or TRBV12-4 combines with J gene TRBJ1-2; D gene ambiguous. This CDR3 is 11 amino acids long. The ends were cut back, 8 bases at V and 8 bases at J, with 12 bases in the middle. The DNA for the CDR3 is TGTGCCAGCGGGGTTGGGCGCGGCTACACCTTC. It encodes CASGVGRGYTF.

This clonotype was detected many times. This sequence joins TRBV7-2 and TRBJ2-3; tentative D call: TRBD1 (7 bases). Germline V gene sequence: CDR1 SGHTA, CDR2 FQGNSA. CDR3 length equals 15 residues. With 5 bases removed from V and 3 bases from J, the gap between germline ends came to 15 bases. The CDR3 DNA reads as TGTGCCAGCAGCCCGAGACAGGGAGGAACAGATACGCAGTATTTT. Its translation is CASSPRQGGTDTQYF. The full variable domain, completed using reference TRBV7-2 and TRBJ2-3, is GAGVSQSPSNKVTEKGKDVELRCDPISGHTALYWYRQSLGQGLEFLIYFQGNSAPDKSGLPSDRFSAERTGGSVSTLTIQRTQQEDSAVYLCASSPRQGGTDTQYFGPGTRLTVL.

There are many counts of this clonotype. The rearrangement joins TRBV12-3 or TRBV12-4 to TRBJ1-5; no clear D gene. V was pared by 2 bases and J by 0 bases, with 2 bases between. The CDR3 loop spans 13 amino acids. CDR3 nucleotides: TGTGCCAGCAGTTTACTTAGCAATCAGCCCCAGCATTTT. This sequence encodes CASSLLSNQPQHF.

At least ten counts were recorded for this clonotype. The chain couples TRBV6-5 to TRBJ1-1; possibly TRBD1 for D (6 bases). Germline V lookup: CDR1 MNHEY, CDR2 SVGAGI. Trimming removed 0 bases at V and 12 bases at J, with 11 bases between. The CDR3 has 12 residues. The CDR3 here is CASSYSQGKTFF. The CDR3 DNA follows: TGTGCCAGCAGTTACTCGCAGGGGAAGACTTTCTTT.

This clonotype occurred many times. This chain joins TRBV7-8 and TRBJ2-6, with 11 bases lining up with TRBD1. Trimming at V came to 4 bases and at J to 2 bases, leaving 4 bases not matched to a gene. CDR3 length equals 17 residues. Germline V lookup: CDR1 SGHVS, CDR2 FQNEAQ. This CDR3 is CASSYGQGAAGANVLTF. CDR3 DNA: TGTGCCAGCAGCTACGGACAGGGGGCCGCTGGGGCCAACGTCCTGACTTTC.

By share, this clonotype ranks as medium-sized. V is TRBV5-1 and J is TRBJ1-5; D might be TRBD1 (6 bases). Trimming removed 5 bases at V and 7 bases at J, with 13 bases between. Looked up from germline, CDR1 is SGHRS and CDR2 is YFSETQ. The CDR3 consists of 13 residues. CDR3 sequence reads: CASSAQGDQPQHF. The CDR3 bases are TGCGCCAGCAGTGCACAGGGCGACCAGCCCCAGCATTTT.

In its sample, this clonotype was seen many times. The CDR3: CSAKPGGRYNEQFF. The CDR3 bases are TGCAGTGCTAAACCTGGGGGGCGTTACAATGAGCAGTTCTTC. V usage is TRBV20-1 and J usage is TRBJ2-1, with D perhaps being TRBD1 or TRBD2 (6 bases each). The germline gives CDR1 DFQATT, CDR2 SNEGSKA (reference sequence). CDR3 length equals 14 residues. The ends were cut back, 4 bases at V and 4 bases at J, with 14 bases in the middle.